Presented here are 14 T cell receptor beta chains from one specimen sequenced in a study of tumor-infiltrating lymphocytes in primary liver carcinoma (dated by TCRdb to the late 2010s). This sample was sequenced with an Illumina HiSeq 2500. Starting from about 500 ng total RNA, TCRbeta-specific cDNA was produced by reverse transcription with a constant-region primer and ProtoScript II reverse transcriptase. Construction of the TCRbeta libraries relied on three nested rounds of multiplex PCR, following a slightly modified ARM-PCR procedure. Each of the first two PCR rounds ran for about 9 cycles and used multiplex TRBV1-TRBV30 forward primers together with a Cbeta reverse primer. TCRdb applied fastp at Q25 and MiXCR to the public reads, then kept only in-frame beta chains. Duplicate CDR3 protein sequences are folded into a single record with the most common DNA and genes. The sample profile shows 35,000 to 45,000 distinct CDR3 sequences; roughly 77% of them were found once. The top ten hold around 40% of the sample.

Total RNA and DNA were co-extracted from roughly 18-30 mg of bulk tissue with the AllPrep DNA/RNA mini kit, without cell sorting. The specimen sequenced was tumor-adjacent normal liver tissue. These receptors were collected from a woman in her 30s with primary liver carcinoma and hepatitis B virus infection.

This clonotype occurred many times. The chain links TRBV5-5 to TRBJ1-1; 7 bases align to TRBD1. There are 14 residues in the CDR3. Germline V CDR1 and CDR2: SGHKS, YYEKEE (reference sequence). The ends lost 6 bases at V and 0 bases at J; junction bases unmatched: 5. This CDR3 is CASKGGGMNTEAFF. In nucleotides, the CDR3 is TGTGCCAGCAAAGGGGGCGGGATGAACACTGAAGCTTTCTTT.

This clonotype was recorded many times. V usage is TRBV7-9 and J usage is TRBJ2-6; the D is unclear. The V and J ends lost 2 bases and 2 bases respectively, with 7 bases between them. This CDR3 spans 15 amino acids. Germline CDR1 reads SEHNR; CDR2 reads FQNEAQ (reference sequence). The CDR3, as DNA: TGTGCCAGCAGCTTACCCCAGGCTGGGGCCAACGTCCTGACTTTC. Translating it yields CASSLPQAGANVLTF.

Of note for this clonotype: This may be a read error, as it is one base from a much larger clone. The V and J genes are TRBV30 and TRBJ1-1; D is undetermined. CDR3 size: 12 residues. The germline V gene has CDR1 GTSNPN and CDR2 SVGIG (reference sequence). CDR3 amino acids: CVWSEVLTEAFF. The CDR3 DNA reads TGTGTCTGGAGTGAAGTGCTCACTGAAGCTTTCTTT.

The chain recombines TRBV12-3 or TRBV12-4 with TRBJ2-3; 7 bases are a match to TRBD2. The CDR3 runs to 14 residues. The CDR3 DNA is TGTGGCAGAACCTGGGGGGGAAGCACGGGTACGCAGTATTTT. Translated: CGRTWGGSTGTQYF.

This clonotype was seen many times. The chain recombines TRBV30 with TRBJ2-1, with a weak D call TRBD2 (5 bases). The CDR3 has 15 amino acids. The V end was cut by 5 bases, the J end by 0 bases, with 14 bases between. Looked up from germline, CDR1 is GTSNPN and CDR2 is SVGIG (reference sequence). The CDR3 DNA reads TGTGCCTGGGCGGAGCGGAGACCCTCCTACAATGAGCAGTTCTTC. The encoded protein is CAWAERRPSYNEQFF.

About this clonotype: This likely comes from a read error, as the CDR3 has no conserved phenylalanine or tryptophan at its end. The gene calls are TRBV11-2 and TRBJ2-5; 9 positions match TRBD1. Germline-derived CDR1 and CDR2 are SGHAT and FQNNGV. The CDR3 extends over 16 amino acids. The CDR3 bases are TGTGCCAGCAGCACAAGAACAGGGGGCGTGAAAGATACCCAGTACATC. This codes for CASSTRTGGVKDTQYI.

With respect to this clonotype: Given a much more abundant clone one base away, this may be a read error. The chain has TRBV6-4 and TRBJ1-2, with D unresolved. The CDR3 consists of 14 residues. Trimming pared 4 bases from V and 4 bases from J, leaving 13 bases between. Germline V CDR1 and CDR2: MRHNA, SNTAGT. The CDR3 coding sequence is TGTGCCAGCAGTGCAGAGACGGAAGCCTATGGCTACACCTTC. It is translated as CASSAETEAYGYTF.

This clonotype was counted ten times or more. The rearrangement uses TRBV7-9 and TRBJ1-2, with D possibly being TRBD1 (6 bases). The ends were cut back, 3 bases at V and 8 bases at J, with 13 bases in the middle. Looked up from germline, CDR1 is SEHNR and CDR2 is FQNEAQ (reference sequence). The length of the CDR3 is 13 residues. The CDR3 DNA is TGTGCCAGCAGCTTGAACAGGGTATACGGCTACACCTTC. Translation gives CASSLNRVYGYTF.

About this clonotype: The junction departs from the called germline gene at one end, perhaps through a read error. The CDR3 protein is CASNSEGGGERYF. DNA for the CDR3: TGTGCCAGCAACTCGGAAGGGGGCGGCGAGCGGTACTTC. V gene TRBV11-2 combines with J gene TRBJ2-7, with TRBD1 identical over 7 bases. This CDR3 spans 13 amino acids. Germline CDR1 SGHAT, CDR2 FQNNGV.

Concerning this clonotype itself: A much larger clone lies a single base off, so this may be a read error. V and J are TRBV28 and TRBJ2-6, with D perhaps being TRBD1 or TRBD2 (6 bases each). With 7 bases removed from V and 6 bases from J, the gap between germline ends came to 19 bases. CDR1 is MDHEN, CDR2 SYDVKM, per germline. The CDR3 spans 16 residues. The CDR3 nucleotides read TGTGCCAGCAACCTGAAATGGGGGGCTGTGGCCAACGTCCTGACTTTC. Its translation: CASNLKWGAVANVLTF.

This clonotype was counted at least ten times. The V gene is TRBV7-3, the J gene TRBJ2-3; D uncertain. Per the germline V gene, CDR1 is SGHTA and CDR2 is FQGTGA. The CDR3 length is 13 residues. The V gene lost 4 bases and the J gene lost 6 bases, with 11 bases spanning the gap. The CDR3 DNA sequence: TGTGCCAGCAGCTCTACCCTGCGGGATACGCAGTATTTT. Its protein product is CASSSTLRDTQYF.

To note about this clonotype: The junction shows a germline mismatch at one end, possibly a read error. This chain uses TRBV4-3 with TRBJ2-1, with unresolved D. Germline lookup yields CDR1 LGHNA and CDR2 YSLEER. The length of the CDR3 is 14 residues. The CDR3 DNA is TGCGCCTGCAGCCACACAAAGTTGGTCAATGGGCAGTTCTTC. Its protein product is CACSHTKLVNGQFF.

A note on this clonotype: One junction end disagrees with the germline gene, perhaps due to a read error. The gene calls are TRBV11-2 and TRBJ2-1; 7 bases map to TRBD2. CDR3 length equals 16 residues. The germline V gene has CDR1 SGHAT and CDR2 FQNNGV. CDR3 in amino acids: CASSNSLTGGYNEEFF. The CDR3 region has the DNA TGTGCCAGCAGCAACTCTCTAACGGGAGGATACAATGAGGAGTTCTTC.

CDR3 protein: CASSAWDQRGIEAFF. CDR3 DNA sequence: TGTGCCAGCAGCGCCTGGGACCAGAGGGGCATTGAAGCTTTCTTT. The chain combines TRBV7-9 with TRBJ1-1; D is perhaps TRBD1 (5 bases). The V end was cut by 5 bases, the J end by 7 bases, with 20 bases between. This CDR3 has 15 residues. CDR1 and CDR2 from the germline V gene are SEHNR and FQNEAQ (reference sequence). Full variable domain (missing parts from reference TRBV7-9 and TRBJ1-1): DTGVSQNPRHKITKRGQNVTFRCDPISEHNRLYWYRQTLGQGPEFLTYFQNEAQLEKSRLLSDRFSAERPKGSFSTLEIQRTEQGDSAMYLCASSAWDQRGIEAFFGQGTRLTVV.